This TCR beta chain was profiled in a study of PD-1 blockade in mismatch repair-deficient tumors. This clone was counted a few times. Every patient had mismatch repair deficiency by PCR or immunohistochemistry. Sequencing was performed with immunoSEQ multiplex PCR; in TCRdb, only in-frame clones are kept and a portion is missing. The data show fewer than 100,000 clones, with around 85% seen just once and roughly 2.7% held by the top ten. Sequencing was performed on peripheral blood, taken 12 weeks after starting pembrolizumab. This receptor was obtained from an adult with mismatch repair-deficient cancer.

In DNA, the CDR3 is TGCGCCAGCAGCTTGCAAGGGGGACCGTTGGATGAGCAGTTCTTC. Translation: CASSLQGGPLDEQFF. This chain uses TRBV5-1 with TRBJ2-1; TRBD1 is a possible D gene (6 bases). Trimming removed 1 base from V and 8 bases from J, with 16 bases in between. This CDR3 is 15 amino acids long. Looked up from germline, CDR1 is SGHRS and CDR2 is YFSETQ.